The source of this TCR beta chain is a study of blood T cell repertoires in COVID-19. Study-level background: T cells, B-cell-depleted T cells, or PBMCs supplied cDNA or gDNA.

Data came from immunoSEQ multiplex PCR; TCRdb stores just in-frame clones and leaves some out. The sample includes about 230,000 clones, 65% to 90% of them seen just once. CDR3 length: 13 residues. Germline V gives CDR1 ENHRY, CDR2 SYGVKD. Trimming took 9 bases from V and 6 from J, leaving 17 bases between them. One Seattle source followed patients from active infection through their disease course. This TCR was recovered from a man in his fifties or sixties with COVID-19, enrolled during active disease. Source material: peripheral blood. The V call is TRBV10-3, the J call TRBJ1-1; possibly TRBD1 for D (5 bases). The CDR3 DNA follows: TGTGCCATGCAACGGACACTTGAGGCTGAAGCTTTCTTT. Amino acid sequence: CAMQRTLEAEAFF.